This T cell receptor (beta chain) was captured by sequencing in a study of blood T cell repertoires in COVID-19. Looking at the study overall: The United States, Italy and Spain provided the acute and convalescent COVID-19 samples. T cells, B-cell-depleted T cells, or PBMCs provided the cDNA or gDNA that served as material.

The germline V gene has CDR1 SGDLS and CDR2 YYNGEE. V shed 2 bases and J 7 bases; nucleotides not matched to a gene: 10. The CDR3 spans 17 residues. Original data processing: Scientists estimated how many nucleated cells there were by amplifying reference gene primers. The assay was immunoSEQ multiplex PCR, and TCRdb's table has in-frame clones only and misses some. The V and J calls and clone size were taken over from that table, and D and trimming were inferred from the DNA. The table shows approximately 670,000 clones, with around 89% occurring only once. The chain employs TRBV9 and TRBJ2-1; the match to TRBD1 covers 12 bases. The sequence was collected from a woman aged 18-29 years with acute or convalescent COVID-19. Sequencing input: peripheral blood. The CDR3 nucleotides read TGTGCCAGCAGCGTTAGTTCCGGGACAGGGGGCCCAAATGAGCAGTTCTTC. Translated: CASSVSSGTGGPNEQFF. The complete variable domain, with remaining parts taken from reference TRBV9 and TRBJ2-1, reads DSGVTQTPKHLITATGQRVTLRCSPRSGDLSVYWYQQSLDQGLQFLIQYYNGEERAKGNILERFSAQQFPDLHSELNLSSLELGDSALYFCASSVSSGTGGPNEQFFGPGTRLTVL.